This T cell receptor beta chain derives from a study of neurological immune-mediated disorders. The study, taken as a whole, reports: None of the CDR3 amino acid sequences of expanded clones were shared across subjects, and this suggested private repertoires in all groups.

Only a few counts were recorded for this clonotype. Its antigen remains unidentified. The healthy controls volunteered at a blood bank in Maryland, USA. Unsorted libraries used 2 million PBMCs kept at -80 degrees C. This CDR3 comprises 13 residues. Trimming cost V 6 bases and J 8 bases, with 19 bases left between them. Germline CDR1 and CDR2: DFQATT and SNEGSKA (reference sequence). Every sequencing run returned over 160 million TCR-beta sequences, which were derived from 15-18 subjects. Via MiXCR, TCRdb re-called the 5' RACE reads, giving one row per CDR3 protein. The top ten clones hold nearly 7% of a sample with about 79,000 distinct CDR3 sequences, 14% of them seen once.

The source is a woman aged 50 to 65 in good health. The V call is TRBV20-1, the J call TRBJ1-2; the D is unclear. Source material: PBMCs. The DNA for the CDR3 is TGCAGTGCCTACCTGGGGTCCCAAGGAGGCTACACCTTC. Its translation: CSAYLGSQGGYTF.